This paragraph covers one T cell receptor (beta chain) sequence. What it binds is unknown. This entry comes from a study of cytomegalovirus exposure and HLA in healthy donors. Whole-study findings and limits: The study flagged some 180 TCR beta chains as cytomegalovirus-associated.

The PCR used 60 Vbeta and 13 Jbeta primers. The protocol was immunoSEQ multiplex PCR, while the TCRdb copy is restricted to in-frame clones and leaves out a portion. The table lists approximately 75,000 clones. Sequencing was performed on PBMCs. This receptor was obtained from a boy younger than 18 in good health and CMV-seronegative.

CDR3 in DNA: TGTGCCAGCAGCTTAGCGGATATCGGGGAAGCTTTCTTT. It translates to CASSLADIGEAFF. The chain combines TRBV7-9 with TRBJ1-1; D is uncertain. This CDR3 spans 13 amino acids. Germline V gene lookup returns CDR1 SEHNR and CDR2 FQNEAQ (reference sequence). Trimming removed 0 bases from V and 8 bases from J, with 10 bases in between.